These T cell receptor beta chains were read from a single sample in a study of blood T cell repertoires in COVID-19. The protocol was immunoSEQ multiplex PCR, while the TCRdb copy is restricted to in-frame clones and leaves out a portion. Among approximately 210,000 clones listed, approximately 86% were seen once. Sequenced material: peripheral blood. These receptors all stem from a woman of 80 years or more with acute or convalescent COVID-19. Both conserved end residues are trimmed from each CDR3. Each record gives: V gene, CDR3 length, CDR3 protein.

TRBV11-2 15 ASSPGLAGGYTDTQY
TRBV5-1 13 ASSFSGDSSYEQY
TRBV19 11 ASSLRTGDGYT
TRBV20-1 11 SASRLITGELF
TRBV3-1/TRBV3-2 14 ASSLIRDTPVYGYT
TRBV5-4 13 ASSLAGRANEKLF
TRBV7-9 13 ASSLMGGEADTQY
TRBV21-1 21 ASSKAPRPTRLSSKRHQDGYT
TRBV7-2 14 ASSLPDRGYNQPQH
TRBV14 12 ASSQDTGYYGYT
TRBV7-9 13 ASSLGGRANYGYT
TRBV7-2 14 ASSLEFRFRGNEQF
TRBV2 10 ASRQGAYGYT
TRBV30 12 AWSPLQGNTEAF
TRBV6-2/TRBV6-3 12 ASSSLQGIGEQY